This T cell receptor (beta chain) is from a study of T-cell memory formation after mild COVID-19. Study details: TCR clusters mostly belonged to single donors.

On this clonotype: Its antigen is not identified.

5'RACE, which relied on constant-segment primers, yielded TCR alpha and TCR beta cDNA libraries carrying sample barcodes and UMIs. TCRdb analysed the 5' RACE reads with MiXCR anew, one entry per CDR3 protein. Among under 350,000 distinct CDR3 sequences, under 20% were seen once, and the ten largest hold roughly 25%. General study results and limits: Researchers report contracting CD4+ clones mostly in CM and EM, with CD8+ clones in EMRA. CD4+ bias marked clones expanding day 15 to 37, unlike balanced contracting clones.

The CDR3 is made up of 12 amino acids. The rearrangement joins TRBV21-1 to TRBJ1-2. TRBV21-1 is labeled a pseudogene. The origin of this receptor is a man aged 18-30 years who had mild COVID-19 (a few samples of this study predate the infection). Cell type and time point are not known. The source material was PBMCs or a T cell subset sorted from them (not recorded which). The DNA of the CDR3 is TGTGCCAGCACCAGAGTATTCTATGGCTACACCTTC. The encoded protein is CASTRVFYGYTF.